These 26 T cell receptor beta chains share one sample of origin, sequenced in a study of blood T cell repertoires in COVID-19. Measured with immunoSEQ multiplex PCR; TCRdb has only the in-frame clones, and not every one. This table holds hundreds of thousands of clones, roughly 85% found once. Sequencing used PBMCs or T cells enriched from blood (not recorded which). The receptors derive from a man between 40 and 49 years old who had recovered from COVID-19.

This clone was observed once. This chain connects TRBV3-1 (or the pseudogene TRBV3-2) to TRBJ2-7; 7 bases line up with TRBD2. The CDR3 extends over 17 amino acids. The junction had 13 bases not matched to a gene; V was cut back by 0 bases and J by 5 bases. The V gene's germline CDR1 is LGHDT and CDR2 YNNKEL (reference sequence). The CDR3 nucleotides read TGTGCCAGCAGCCAAGATGTTGGTGCGGCGGGAGAGGACGAGCAGTACTTC. As protein: CASSQDVGAAGEDEQYF.

The chain carries TRBV29-1 and TRBJ1-5; the match to TRBD1 covers 7 bases. V shed 4 bases, J shed 7 bases, and the junction held 7 bases outside the gene matches. CDR3 size: 13 residues. Germline V gene lookup returns CDR1 SQVTM and CDR2 ANQGSEA. The CDR3: CSVGTGVGQPQHF. As DNA, the CDR3 is TGCAGCGTTGGCACAGGGGTGGGACAGCCCCAGCATTTT.

For the CDR3, the DNA is TGCGCCAGCAGCTCTGGGACTAGCGGGATCCTTAATGAGCAGTTCTTC. This sequence encodes CASSSGTSGILNEQFF. The J gene is TRBJ2-1, the V gene TRBV10-1; 13 positions match TRBD2. This CDR3 spans 16 amino acids. The germline V gene encodes CDR1 WNHNN and CDR2 SYGVQD (reference sequence). V trimming: 6 bases; J trimming: 7 bases; junction bases outside the gene matches: 9.

The rearrangement uses TRBV30 and TRBJ2-4; D might be TRBD1 (6 bases). V was pared by 3 bases and J by 7 bases, with 10 bases between. Germline CDR1 is GTSNPN and CDR2 is SVGIG (reference sequence). This CDR3 region has 12 residues. CDR3 sequence (DNA): TGTGCCTGGAGCCGGACAGACAACATTCAGTACTTC. It specifies CAWSRTDNIQYF.

The V call is TRBV19, the J call TRBJ2-7; 10 bases map to TRBD1. The germline gives CDR1 LNHDA, CDR2 SQIVND (reference sequence). V lost 6 bases to trimming and J lost 5 bases; unmatched junction nucleotides: 10. This CDR3 comprises 15 residues. The CDR3 loop reads CASSLTRDRGHEQYF. CDR3 in DNA: TGTGCCAGTAGCTTAACCCGGGACAGGGGCCACGAGCAGTACTTC.

This clone appeared once. The chain uses TRBV12-3 or TRBV12-4 and TRBJ2-1; D is uncertain. The CDR3 length is 11 residues. V was pared by 5 bases and J by 7 bases, with 6 bases between. Written as DNA, the CDR3 is TGTGCCAGCAGTCTTATGAATGAGCAGTTCTTC. It codes for CASSLMNEQFF.

This rearrangement joins TRBV4-3 to TRBJ2-1, with a possible D match to TRBD1 (5 bases). V lost 0 bases and J lost 9, with 12 bases in between. The germline V gene has CDR1 LGHNA and CDR2 YSLEER. CDR3 length equals 14 residues. The CDR3 protein is CASSQETAGIEQFF. Written as DNA, the CDR3 is TGCGCCAGCAGCCAAGAAACTGCAGGGATTGAGCAGTTCTTC.

On this clone: Its ends do not fully match the called genes, so a read error is possible. The chain has TRBV6-5 and TRBJ2-5; 11 nucleotides line up with TRBD2. The length of the CDR3 is 15 residues. CDR1 is MNHEY, CDR2 SVGAGI, per germline. The CDR3 DNA sequence: TGTGCCAGCAGTTACAGTCTACGAACTAGCGGGAGCAAGCACTTC. Its protein product is CASSYSLRTSGSKHF.

The chain combines TRBV3-1 (or the pseudogene TRBV3-2) with TRBJ1-6; TRBD1 agrees at 8 bases. This CDR3 comprises 16 residues. The germline V gene has CDR1 LGHDT and CDR2 YNNKEL (reference sequence). V was pared by 1 base and J by 8 bases, with 7 bases of the junction left unmatched. This chain's CDR3 is CASSQAKDRGYSPLHF. CDR3 DNA sequence: TGTGCCAGCAGCCAAGCTAAAGACAGGGGTTATTCACCCCTCCACTTT.

J is TRBJ2-6 and V is TRBV5-4, with 11 bases matching TRBD2. This CDR3 has 18 amino acids. V trimming: 6 bases; J trimming: 0 bases; junction bases outside the gene matches: 8. Germline CDR1 SGHNT, CDR2 YYREEE (reference sequence). The DNA of the CDR3 is TGTGCCAGCACCCCTCGACTAGCGGGGTTCTCTGGGGCCAACGTCCTGACTTTC. Amino acids: CASTPRLAGFSGANVLTF. Together with reference TRBV5-4 and TRBJ2-6, the CDR3 gives the full variable domain: ETGVTQSPTHLIKTRGQQVTLRCSSQSGHNTVSWYQQALGQGPQFIFQYYREEENGRGNFPPRFSGLQFPNYSSELNVNALELDDSALYLCASTPRLAGFSGANVLTFGAGSRLTVL.

The chain recombines TRBV27 with TRBJ2-7, with 7 bases lining up with TRBD1. V lost 3 bases to trimming and J lost 0 bases; unmatched junction nucleotides: 5. The CDR3 spans 15 residues. Germline CDR1 and CDR2: MNHEY and SMNVEV (reference sequence). The CDR3 is CASSLGQLSSYEQYF. In DNA form, the CDR3 reads TGTGCCAGCAGTTTGGGACAGTTAAGCTCCTACGAGCAGTACTTC.

The chain is built from TRBV11-2 and TRBJ2-7; D gene ambiguous. The CDR3 is made up of 13 amino acids. Deletions cut 0 bases from V and 5 bases from J, with 8 bases between. Per germline, CDR1 SGHAT and CDR2 FQNNGV. Here the CDR3 DNA reads TGTGCCAGCAGCTTAGATCTGAGCAACGAGCAGTACTTC. Translated, it gives CASSLDLSNEQYF. The complete variable domain, with remaining parts taken from reference TRBV11-2 and TRBJ2-7, reads EAGVAQSPRYKIIEKRQSVAFWCNPISGHATLYWYQQILGQGPKLLIQFQNNGVVDDSQLPKDRFSAERLKGVDSTLKIQPAKLEDSAVYLCASSLDLSNEQYFGPGTRLTVT.

The chain employs TRBV18 and TRBJ1-1; D is unresolved. V was cut by 1 base and J by 0 bases, with 6 bases left in between. This CDR3 contains 14 residues. CDR1 is KGHSH and CDR2 is LQKENI in the germline V gene. For the CDR3, the DNA is TGTGCCAGCTCACCACAAACGGTGAACACTGAAGCTTTCTTT. Encoded protein: CASSPQTVNTEAFF.

The chain uses TRBV2 and TRBJ1-5, with 9 bases that match TRBD1. Trimming at V came to 10 bases and at J to 2 bases, leaving 6 bases not matched to a gene. The CDR3 consists of 14 residues. The germline V gene has CDR1 SNHLY and CDR2 FYNNEI. CDR3 bases: TGTGCCATCAAGGACAGGGGCGGCAATCAGCCCCAGCATTTT. Its translation is CAIKDRGGNQPQHF.

This rearrangement joins TRBV7-2 to TRBJ1-4; 9 nucleotides line up with TRBD1. The V and J ends lost 5 bases and 5 bases, in that order; junction bases with no gene match: 6. Germline CDR1 reads SGHTA; CDR2 reads FQGNSA. This CDR3 comprises 15 residues. The CDR3 loop is CASSPSGTGNEKLFF. CDR3 in DNA: TGTGCCAGCAGCCCATCCGGGACAGGGAATGAAAAACTGTTTTTT.

This clone has only a few counts. The chain recombines TRBV6-7 with TRBJ1-3; weak D call: TRBD1 (5 bases). TRBV6-7 is flagged as an ORF with uncertain function. V lost 6 bases and J lost 0, with 15 bases in between. The CDR3 spans 16 residues. The CDR3 here is CASSPAGARSGNTIYF. CDR3 nucleotide sequence: TGTGCCAGCAGCCCCGCTGGGGCTCGCTCTGGAAACACCATATATTTT.

V usage is TRBV19 and J usage is TRBJ1-1; D is uncertain. The CDR3 runs 16 residues. The germline V gene encodes CDR1 LNHDA and CDR2 SQIVND (reference sequence). V was shortened by 5 bases and J by 5 bases, with 21 bases between the two germline ends. The CDR3 sequence is CASSSTHGRTGTEAFF. CDR3 DNA: TGTGCCAGTAGTTCGACTCACGGACGGACGGGAACTGAAGCTTTCTTT.

This sequence joins TRBV27 and TRBJ1-1; perhaps TRBD1 as D (5 bases). Germline V gene lookup returns CDR1 MNHEY and CDR2 SMNVEV (reference sequence). V was clipped by 6 bases and J by 1 base, with 12 bases between them. The CDR3 is made up of 14 amino acids. The CDR3 region has the DNA TGTGCCAGCAGATACCTTACAGGGAACACTGAAGCTTTCTTT. As protein: CASRYLTGNTEAFF.

V is TRBV28 and J is TRBJ1-1; 7 nucleotides match TRBD1. Germline-derived CDR1 and CDR2 are MDHEN and SYDVKM. This CDR3 comprises 13 residues. J gave up 2 bases and V 7 bases, and 4 bases lay outside the gene matches. The CDR3 loop is CASIGQVNTEAFF. CDR3 nucleotide sequence: TGTGCCAGCATTGGACAGGTAAACACTGAAGCTTTCTTT.

This rearrangement joins TRBV6-5 to TRBJ1-2; 8 bases are shared with TRBD1. The germline V gene has CDR1 MNHEY and CDR2 SVGAGI. The trim removed 6 bases at V and 8 bases at J, leaving 5 bases unmatched. The CDR3 runs to 12 residues. CDR3 coding DNA: TGTGCCAGCAGGTTACAGGGGGACGGCTACACCTTC. This sequence encodes CASRLQGDGYTF.

The chain couples TRBV9 to TRBJ1-1, with a possible D match to TRBD1 (5 bases). The CDR3 runs 14 residues. Germline V lookup: CDR1 SGDLS, CDR2 YYNGEE. Trimming removed 3 bases at V and 4 bases at J, with 13 bases between. Here the CDR3 DNA reads TGTGCCAGCAGCGGATCAGGGATGCGCACTGAAGCTTTCTTT. Its protein product is CASSGSGMRTEAFF.

The genes are TRBV27 and TRBJ1-1; D is perhaps TRBD1 (6 bases). The CDR3 is 13 residues long. V lost 3 bases, J lost 3 bases, and 8 bases lay in between. Looked up from germline, CDR1 is MNHEY and CDR2 is SMNVEV (reference sequence). In DNA form, the CDR3 reads TGTGCCAGCAGTTTTACAGGGTACACTGAAGCTTTCTTT. Its protein product is CASSFTGYTEAFF.

This chain uses TRBV6-5 with TRBJ2-2; maybe TRBD2 (6 bases). The CDR3 runs to 15 residues. Trimming removed 7 bases from V and 7 bases from J, with 19 bases in between. CDR1 and CDR2 from the germline V gene are MNHEY and SVGAGI. The CDR3, as DNA: TGTGCCAGCATCAATCGGGGCGGGATCGGCGGGGAGCTGTTTTTT. Translation: CASINRGGIGGELFF.

The chain is built from TRBV28 and TRBJ2-7; 7 bases map to TRBD2. J lost 5 bases, V lost 6 bases, and 13 bases had no gene match. The CDR3 runs 15 residues. The germline CDR1 and CDR2 sequences are MDHEN and SYDVKM. The CDR3 here is CASRGGLIGENEQYF. DNA for the CDR3: TGTGCCAGCAGGGGGGGACTAATCGGGGAAAACGAGCAGTACTTC. The whole variable domain, filled in from reference TRBV28 and TRBJ2-7, reads DVKVTQSSRYLVKRTGEKVFLECVQDMDHENMFWYRQDPGLGLRLIYFSYDVKMKEKGDIPEGYSVSREKKERFSLILESASTNQTSMYLCASRGGLIGENEQYFGPGTRLTVT.

This clone was detected only once. The V gene is TRBV24-1, the J gene TRBJ2-7; 10 bases are shared with TRBD2. The germline CDR1 and CDR2 sequences are KGHDR and SFDVKD. This CDR3 is built from 14 residues. V was pared by 7 bases and J by 5 bases, with 7 bases of the junction left unmatched. The CDR3 loop reads CATSHSGRSNEQYF. In DNA form, the CDR3 reads TGTGCCACCAGCCATAGCGGGAGGTCGAACGAGCAGTACTTC.

The J gene is TRBJ2-5, the V gene TRBV15; 9 bases fit TRBD1. Germline V gene data show CDR1 as LNHNV and CDR2 as YYDKDF (reference sequence). With 4 bases clipped from V and 4 bases from J, the junction kept 7 bases outside the gene matches. The CDR3 runs 15 residues. CDR3 nucleotide sequence: TGTGCCACCAGCATGGGACAGGGCGTTTCAGAGACCCAGTACTTC. Translating it yields CATSMGQGVSETQYF. Together with reference TRBV15 and TRBJ2-5, the CDR3 gives the full variable domain: DAMVIQNPRYQVTQFGKPVTLSCSQTLNHNVMYWYQQKSSQAPKLLFHYYDKDFNNEADTPDNFQSRRPNTSFCFLDIRSPGLGDTAMYLCATSMGQGVSETQYFGPGTRLLVL.